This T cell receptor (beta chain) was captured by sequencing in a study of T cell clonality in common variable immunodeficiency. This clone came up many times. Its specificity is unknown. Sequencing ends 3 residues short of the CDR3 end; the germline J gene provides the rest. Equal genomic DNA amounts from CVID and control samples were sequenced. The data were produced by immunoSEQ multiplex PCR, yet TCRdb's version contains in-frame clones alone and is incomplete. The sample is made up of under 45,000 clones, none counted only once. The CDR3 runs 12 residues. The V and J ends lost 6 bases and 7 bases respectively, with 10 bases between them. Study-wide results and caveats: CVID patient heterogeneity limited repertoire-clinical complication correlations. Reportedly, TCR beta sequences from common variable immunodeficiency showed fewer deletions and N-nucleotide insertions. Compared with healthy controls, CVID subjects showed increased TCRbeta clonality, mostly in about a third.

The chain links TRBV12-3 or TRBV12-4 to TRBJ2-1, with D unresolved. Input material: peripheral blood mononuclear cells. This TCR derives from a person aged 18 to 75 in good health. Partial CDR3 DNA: TGTGCCAGCAGCCACATCGGGAATGAG. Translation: CASSHIGNE. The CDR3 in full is CASSHIGNEQFF.